The present T cell receptor beta chain was sequenced within a study of blood T cell repertoires in COVID-19. V lost 2 bases, J lost 4 bases, and 8 bases stayed unmatched. The germline gives CDR1 MRHNA, CDR2 SNTAGT. The CDR3 totals 17 residues. This clone has just one count. Per the original methods: Cell counts per sample came from amplifying reference gene primers. Assay: immunoSEQ multiplex PCR; the TCRdb copy retains only in-frame clones and omits some. V and J calls and clone size are as listed in that table; D and trimming were resolved from the DNA. Of some 130,000 clones listed, roughly 89% are singletons.

This chain uses TRBV6-4 with TRBJ2-3, with 11 nucleotides matching TRBD2. Specimen: peripheral blood. This TCR came from a man between 60 and 75 years old with COVID-19, enrolled during active disease. The chain's CDR3 is CASSDSPLAGEPDTQYF. CDR3 in DNA: TGTGCCAGCAGTGACAGCCCACTAGCGGGGGAACCAGATACGCAGTATTTT.